The TCR beta chain described here comes from a study of beta chain features in type 1 diabetes. What was sequenced were expressed TCRB transcripts, since all of the isolated RNA had been reverse transcribed. For naive, central memory and regulatory T cell samples, reads averaged around 3.5 million. The protocol was immunoSEQ multiplex PCR, while the TCRdb copy is restricted to in-frame clones and leaves out a portion. The sample carries about 620,000 clones, 15% recorded once. V was pared by 4 bases and J by 0 bases, with 5 bases of the junction left unmatched. The CDR3 consists of 16 residues. Germline CDR1 is SGHRS and CDR2 is YFSETQ. Cells sorted by CD45RO/CCR7/CD25/CD127/CD95/CD27 comprised CD4+ naive, central memory, regulatory and stem cell-like memory cells. Sorted cells reached over 95% purity in every population. A note on this clone: The antigen remains undetermined.

Study-level findings and limits: Possibly, sequencing cDNA over-represented cells that had high TCR expression levels.

Material: naive CD4+ T cells from blood. The chain couples TRBV5-1 to TRBJ2-1; 9 nucleotides agree with TRBD1. The TCR originated in a young man in good health. CDR3 sequence reads: CASSGQGTISYNEQFF. The CDR3 region has the DNA TGCGCCAGCAGCGGACAGGGGACAATCTCCTACAATGAGCAGTTCTTC.